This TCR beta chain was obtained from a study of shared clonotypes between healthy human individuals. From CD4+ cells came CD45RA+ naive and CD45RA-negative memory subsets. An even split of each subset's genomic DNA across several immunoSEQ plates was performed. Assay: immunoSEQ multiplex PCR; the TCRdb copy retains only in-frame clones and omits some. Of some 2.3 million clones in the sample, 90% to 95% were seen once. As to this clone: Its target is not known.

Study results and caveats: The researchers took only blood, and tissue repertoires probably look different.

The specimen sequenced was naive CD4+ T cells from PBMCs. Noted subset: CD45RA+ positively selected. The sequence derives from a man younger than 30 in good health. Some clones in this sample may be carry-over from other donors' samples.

The CDR3 bases are TGTGCCAGCAGTGAATATAGGACTAGCGGGACCTACGAGCAGTACTTC. This codes for CASSEYRTSGTYEQYF. The genes are TRBV25-1 and TRBJ2-7; the match to TRBD2 covers 12 bases. J gave up 2 bases and V 0 bases, and 2 bases lay outside the gene matches. Germline V gene data show CDR1 as MGHDK and CDR2 as SYGVNS. CDR3 length equals 16 residues.